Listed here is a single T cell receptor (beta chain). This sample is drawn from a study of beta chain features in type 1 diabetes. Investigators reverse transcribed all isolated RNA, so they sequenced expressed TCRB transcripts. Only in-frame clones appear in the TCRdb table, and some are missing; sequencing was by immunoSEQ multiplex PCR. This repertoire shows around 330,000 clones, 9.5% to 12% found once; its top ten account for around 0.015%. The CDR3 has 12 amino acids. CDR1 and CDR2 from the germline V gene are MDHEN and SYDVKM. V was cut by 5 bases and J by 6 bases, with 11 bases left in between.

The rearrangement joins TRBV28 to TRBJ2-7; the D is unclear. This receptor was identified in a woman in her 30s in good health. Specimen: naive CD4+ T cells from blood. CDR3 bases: TGTGCCAGCAGTCCTCTTGCCGGCGAGCAGTACTTC. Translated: CASSPLAGEQYF.